The sequence of this T cell receptor (beta chain) was determined in a study of blood T cells in healthy people across ages. This CDR3 is 17 amino acids long. CDR1 and CDR2 from the germline V gene are MDHEN and SYDVKM. A note on this clonotype: What it binds is unknown.

A second PCR, run for about 7 to 11 cycles, used a sample-barcoded 5' primer plus a J-beta primer mix. TCRdb reprocessed the 5' RACE reads via MiXCR and lists one record per CDR3 protein. The repertoire holds about 770,000 distinct CDR3 sequences, with under 45% as singletons. Findings and caveats of the study: One million T cells yielded diversity estimates that were considered underestimates.

The sample was blood. The TCR originated in a man in his sixties in good health. The chain has TRBV28 and TRBJ2-1; D is uncertain. The J call may be mistaken, given a closer DNA end match to TRBJ2-7. The CDR3 sequence is CASSRSPLRSSYNEQYF. DNA for the CDR3: TGTGCCAGCAGTAGAAGCCCCCTAAGGAGTTCCTACAATGAGCAGTACTTC.